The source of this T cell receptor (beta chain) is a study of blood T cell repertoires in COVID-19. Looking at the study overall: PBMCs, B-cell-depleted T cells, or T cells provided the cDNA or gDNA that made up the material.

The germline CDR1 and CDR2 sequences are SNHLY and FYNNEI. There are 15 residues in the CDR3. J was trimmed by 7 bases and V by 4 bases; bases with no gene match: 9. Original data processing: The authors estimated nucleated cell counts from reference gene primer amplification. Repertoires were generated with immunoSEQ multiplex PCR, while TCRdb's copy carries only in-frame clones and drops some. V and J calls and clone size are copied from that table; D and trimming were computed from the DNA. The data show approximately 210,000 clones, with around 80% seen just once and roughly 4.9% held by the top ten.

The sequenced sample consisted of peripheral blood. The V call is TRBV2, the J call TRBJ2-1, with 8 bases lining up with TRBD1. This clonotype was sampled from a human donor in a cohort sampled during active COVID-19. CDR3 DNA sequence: TGTGCCAGCAGTGCTAGGACAGGGTTGGGGAATGAGCAGTTCTTC. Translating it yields CASSARTGLGNEQFF.